Following are 20 T cell receptor beta chains from one sample sequenced in a study of identical twins. TCRdb re-called the 5' RACE reads with MiXCR, one entry per CDR3 protein. Of 450,000 to 500,000 distinct CDR3 sequences in the sample, 14% were seen once. This sample also appeared in a second study, on yellow fever vaccine responses in identical twins.

Sequences were obtained from CD4+ T cells sorted from blood. Every receptor here comes from a woman younger than 30 in good health.

This clonotype was seen more than once but under ten times. The chain couples TRBV14 to TRBJ2-7; 13 bases map to TRBD2. V lost 1 base, J lost 5 bases, and 26 bases stayed unmatched. CDR3 length equals 23 residues. Germline V lookup: CDR1 SGHDN, CDR2 FVKESK. CDR3 coding DNA: TGTGCCAGCAGCCAAGGTTCTTTTGTATGGGGACTAGCGGGAAATCGGGTTCCACACGAGCAGTACTTC. Translation gives CASSQGSFVWGLAGNRVPHEQYF. Filled out from reference TRBV14 and TRBJ2-7, the complete variable domain reads EAGVTQFPSHSVIEKGQTVTLRCDPISGHDNLYWYRRVMGKEIKFLLHFVKESKQDESGMPNNRFLAERTGGTYSTLKVQPAELEDSGVYFCASSQGSFVWGLAGNRVPHEQYFGPGTRLTVT.

The chain carries TRBV20-1 and TRBJ2-7; TRBD2 matches 11 bases. The V gene's germline CDR1 is DFQATT and CDR2 SNEGSKA (reference sequence). V shed 0 bases, J shed 9 bases, and the junction held 19 bases outside the gene matches. CDR3 length: 18 residues. CDR3 sequence: CSARDSGLADSPRGGQYF. The CDR3 DNA sequence: TGCAGTGCTAGAGATTCGGGACTAGCGGACAGTCCCCGGGGGGGGCAGTACTTC.

This chain uses TRBV7-2 with TRBJ2-4; weak D call: TRBD1 (5 bases). The CDR3 contains 13 residues. V was shortened by 4 bases and J by 9 bases, with 13 bases between the two germline ends. Germline assignment: CDR1 SGHTA and CDR2 FQGNSA. CDR3 residues: CASSSGQGIIQYF. The DNA for the CDR3 is TGTGCCAGCAGCTCCGGCCAGGGCATCATTCAGTACTTC.

This clonotype was recorded a few times. This chain joins TRBV6-5 and TRBJ2-3; tentative D call: TRBD2 (6 bases). V lost 4 bases, J lost 5 bases, and 16 bases lay in between. The CDR3 is made up of 15 amino acids. Germline CDR1 is MNHEY and CDR2 is SVGAGI. This chain's CDR3 is CASSSPGGKEDTQYF. The CDR3 nucleotides read TGTGCCAGCAGTTCGCCAGGCGGGAAGGAAGATACGCAGTATTTT.

This chain connects TRBV7-2 to TRBJ2-5; 9 nucleotides agree with TRBD2. J lost 1 base, V lost 2 bases, and 5 bases had no gene match. Germline V lookup: CDR1 SGHTA, CDR2 FQGNSA. The length of the CDR3 is 16 residues. CDR3 protein: CASSLSGLAIQETQYF. The CDR3 coding sequence is TGTGCCAGCAGCTTATCCGGACTAGCGATCCAAGAGACCCAGTACTTC.

This clonotype came up many times. V gene TRBV29-1 combines with J gene TRBJ1-3; tentatively, D is TRBD1 (5 bases). This CDR3 is 15 amino acids long. V lost 0 bases, J lost 7 bases, and 16 bases lay in between. Germline CDR1 SQVTM, CDR2 ANQGSEA. The DNA for the CDR3 is TGCAGCGTTGAAGACCGGGGCGGAGGTTTCAACACCATATATTTT. Translating it yields CSVEDRGGGFNTIYF.

This chain joins TRBV27 and TRBJ2-1; D is perhaps TRBD2 (5 bases). Germline CDR1 reads MNHEY; CDR2 reads SMNVEV (reference sequence). Trimming took 5 bases from V and 5 from J, leaving 19 bases between them. This CDR3 contains 16 residues. The DNA of the CDR3 is TGTGCCAGCAGTCCCACAGCGGAACTACGTAACAATGAGCAGTTCTTC. Amino acids: CASSPTAELRNNEQFF.

This clonotype showed up just a few times. The rearrangement links TRBV14 to TRBJ2-1; 12 bases line up with TRBD1. The V gene's germline CDR1 is SGHDN and CDR2 FVKESK. CDR3 length equals 17 residues. Trimming cost V 4 bases and J 4 bases; bases outside gene matches: 8. In DNA form, the CDR3 reads TGTGCCAGCAGCCCGACCGGGACAGGGGGCTATTACAATGAGCAGTTCTTC. As protein: CASSPTGTGGYYNEQFF.

The chain has TRBV12-3 or TRBV12-4 and TRBJ2-2; D not resolved. The CDR3 contains 11 residues. V lost 8 bases and J lost 6, with 7 bases in between. The CDR3 bases are TGTGCCAGCCATAGGGCCGGGGAGCTGTTTTTT. Encoded protein: CASHRAGELFF.

This chain links TRBV30 with TRBJ1-2; D uncertain. Trimming took 2 bases from V and 8 from J, leaving 9 bases between them. Germline-derived CDR1 and CDR2 are GTSNPN and SVGIG (reference sequence). This CDR3 has 11 amino acids. CDR3 sequence: CAWSPGSGYTF. The CDR3 coding sequence is TGTGCCTGGAGTCCCGGGTCAGGCTACACCTTC.

The J gene is TRBJ2-1, the V gene TRBV5-1, with 8 bases that match TRBD2. This CDR3 is built from 15 residues. With 2 bases clipped from V and 7 bases from J, the junction kept 8 bases outside the gene matches. Germline CDR1 reads SGHRS; CDR2 reads YFSETQ. The CDR3, as DNA: TGCGCCAGCAGCTTAGCGGGGGCTTACAGGAATGAGCAGTTCTTC. Its translation is CASSLAGAYRNEQFF.

The genes are TRBV5-1 and TRBJ1-4; TRBD1 agrees at 7 bases. Trimming cost V 0 bases and J 5 bases; bases outside gene matches: 7. Germline values: CDR1 SGHRS, CDR2 YFSETQ. The CDR3 is 16 amino acids. Here the CDR3 DNA reads TGCGCCAGCAGCTTGGCCCGGGGAGGGGGCAATGAAAAACTGTTTTTT. Protein product: CASSLARGGGNEKLFF.

This sequence joins TRBV11-2 and TRBJ2-5; a weak D match, TRBD1 (6 bases). V shed 4 bases and J shed 2 bases, with 14 bases lying between them. The germline V gene encodes CDR1 SGHAT and CDR2 FQNNGV. The CDR3 runs to 15 residues. CDR3: CASSSSTGAQETQYF. The CDR3 DNA sequence: TGTGCCAGCAGCTCTTCGACAGGTGCTCAAGAGACCCAGTACTTC.

In this sample, this clonotype turned up a few times. V gene TRBV7-3 combines with J gene TRBJ2-3, with TRBD2 as a possible D gene (7 bases). This CDR3 is built from 17 residues. V was trimmed by 5 bases and J by 5 bases, leaving 23 bases between them. CDR1 SGHTA and CDR2 FQGTGA come from the germline V gene. CDR3 nucleotides: TGTGCCAGCAGCCCCTTTGGGGGGGGCGTTTTGGAAGATACGCAGTATTTT. It yields the protein CASSPFGGGVLEDTQYF.

There are a few counts of this clonotype. The chain joins TRBV3-1 to TRBJ2-1, with 11 nucleotides matching TRBD2. Trimming removed 2 bases from V and 0 bases from J; junction bases left unmatched: 9. The CDR3 spans 19 residues. The germline gives CDR1 LGHDT, CDR2 YNNKEL (reference sequence). In nucleotides, the CDR3 is TGTGCCAGCAGCCAATTAGCGGGGGGGTTACTCACCTCCTACAATGAGCAGTTCTTC. It encodes CASSQLAGGLLTSYNEQFF.

The chain employs TRBV12-3 or TRBV12-4 and TRBJ1-1, with D unclear. This CDR3 is built from 14 residues. Trimming removed 1 base from V and 2 bases from J, with 8 bases in between. The CDR3 protein is CASSLEPANTEAFF. The CDR3 DNA follows: TGTGCCAGCAGTTTAGAGCCGGCTAACACTGAAGCTTTCTTT.

The table lists this clonotype with many counts. At one boundary the junction diverges from the germline segment, which might be a read error. This chain uses TRBV5-1 with TRBJ2-2; a possible D gene is TRBD1 (6 bases). The V gene's germline CDR1 is SGHRS and CDR2 YFSETQ. This CDR3 is 13 amino acids long. The DNA for the CDR3 is TGTGCCAGCTCGCCAGGGGACACCGGGGAGCTGTTTTTT. This sequence encodes CASSPGDTGELFF. Full variable domain (outside the CDR3, taken from reference TRBV5-1 and TRBJ2-2): KAGVTQTPRYLIKTRGQQVTLSCSPISGHRSVSWYQQTPGQGLQFLFEYFSETQRNKGNFPGRFSGRQFSNSRSEMNVSTLELGDSALYLCASSPGDTGELFFGEGSRLTVL.

The chain links TRBV19 to TRBJ2-3; D unclear. The germline V and J ends were trimmed by 4 bases and 1 base, with 15 bases remaining between them. Per the germline V gene, CDR1 is LNHDA and CDR2 is SQIVND (reference sequence). CDR3 length equals 16 residues. CDR3 loop: CASSKPRQTGTDTQYF. The CDR3 DNA is TGTGCCAGTAGTAAACCAAGACAAACGGGCACAGATACGCAGTATTTT.

The V gene is TRBV12-3 or TRBV12-4, the J gene TRBJ1-3; a weak D match, TRBD1 (5 bases). The CDR3 covers 13 residues. V lost 5 bases, J lost 4 bases, and 9 bases lay in between. The CDR3 nucleotides read TGTGCCAGCAGTCAGGGTTGGGGAAACACCATATATTTT. It specifies CASSQGWGNTIYF.

V is TRBV24-1 and J is TRBJ2-1; TRBD1 agrees at 9 bases. CDR1 and CDR2 (germline): KGHDR, SFDVKD. CDR3 length: 16 residues. With V trimmed by 3 bases and J by 4 bases, 6 bases remained unmatched. Written as DNA, the CDR3 is TGTGCCACCAGTGATACCGGACAGGGGTTATACAATGAGCAGTTCTTC. It yields the protein CATSDTGQGLYNEQFF.